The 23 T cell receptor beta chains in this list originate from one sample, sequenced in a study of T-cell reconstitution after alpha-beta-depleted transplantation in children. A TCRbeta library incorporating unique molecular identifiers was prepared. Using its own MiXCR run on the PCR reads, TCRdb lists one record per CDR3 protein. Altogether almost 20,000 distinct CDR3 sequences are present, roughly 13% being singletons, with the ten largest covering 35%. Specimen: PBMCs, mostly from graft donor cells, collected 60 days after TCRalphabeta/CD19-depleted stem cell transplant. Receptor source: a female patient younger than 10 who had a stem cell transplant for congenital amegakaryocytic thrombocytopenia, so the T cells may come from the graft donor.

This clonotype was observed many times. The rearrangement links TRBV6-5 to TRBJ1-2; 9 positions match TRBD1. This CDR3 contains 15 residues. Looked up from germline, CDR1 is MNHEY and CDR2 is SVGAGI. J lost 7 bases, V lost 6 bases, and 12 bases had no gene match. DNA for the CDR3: TGTGCCAGCAGGCCCCCGGGGACAGGGAAACGTGGCTACACCTTC. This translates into CASRPPGTGKRGYTF.

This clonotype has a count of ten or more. The CDR3 loop reads CASSLHSGNTIYF. In DNA form, the CDR3 reads TGTGCCAGCAGCTTACACTCTGGAAACACCATATATTTT. The chain recombines TRBV7-8 with TRBJ1-3; unclear D gene. V was clipped by 2 bases and J by 0 bases, with 2 bases between them. The CDR3 is made up of 13 amino acids. Germline CDR1 SGHVS, CDR2 FQNEAQ.

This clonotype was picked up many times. The CDR3 loop is CASSSQAQGTIYNEQFF. The CDR3 DNA reads TGCGCCAGCAGCTCCCAGGCTCAGGGGACTATTTACAATGAGCAGTTCTTC. The chain combines TRBV5-1 with TRBJ2-1; D possibly corresponds to TRBD2 (7 bases). Germline V gene lookup returns CDR1 SGHRS and CDR2 YFSETQ. Trimming took 3 bases from V and 4 from J, leaving 20 bases between them. The CDR3 loop spans 17 amino acids.

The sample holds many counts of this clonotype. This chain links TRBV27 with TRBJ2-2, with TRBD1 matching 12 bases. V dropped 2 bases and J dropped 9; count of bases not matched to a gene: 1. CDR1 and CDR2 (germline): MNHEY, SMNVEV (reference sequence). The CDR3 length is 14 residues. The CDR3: CASSLGTGGWELFF. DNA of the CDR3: TGTGCCAGCAGTTTAGGGACAGGGGGCTGGGAGCTGTTTTTT.

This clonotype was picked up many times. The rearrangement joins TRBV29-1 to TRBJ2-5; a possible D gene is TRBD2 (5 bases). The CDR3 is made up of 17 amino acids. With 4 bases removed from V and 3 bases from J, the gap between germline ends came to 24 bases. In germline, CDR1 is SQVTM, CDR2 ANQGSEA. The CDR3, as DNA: TGCAGCGTTGGTCGTAGCGCAGATGACATTGAGGAAGAGACCCAGTACTTC. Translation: CSVGRSADDIEEETQYF.

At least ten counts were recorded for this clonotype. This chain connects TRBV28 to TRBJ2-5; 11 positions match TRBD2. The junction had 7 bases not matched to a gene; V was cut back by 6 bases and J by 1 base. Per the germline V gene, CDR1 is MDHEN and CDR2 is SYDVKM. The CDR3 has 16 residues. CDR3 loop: CASSHTSGSFQETQYF. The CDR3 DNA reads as TGTGCCAGCAGCCATACTAGCGGGAGTTTCCAAGAGACCCAGTACTTC. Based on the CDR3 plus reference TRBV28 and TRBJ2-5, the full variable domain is DVKVTQSSRYLVKRTGEKVFLECVQDMDHENMFWYRQDPGLGLRLIYFSYDVKMKEKGDIPEGYSVSREKKERFSLILESASTNQTSMYLCASSHTSGSFQETQYFGPGTRLLVL.

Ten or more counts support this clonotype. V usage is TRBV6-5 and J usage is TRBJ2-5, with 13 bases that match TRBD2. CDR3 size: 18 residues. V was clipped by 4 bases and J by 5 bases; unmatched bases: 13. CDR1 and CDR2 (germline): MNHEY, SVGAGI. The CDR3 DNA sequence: TGTGCCAGCAGTTCGCGACTAGCGGGAGGAGAAGGATTGGAGACCCAGTACTTC. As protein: CASSSRLAGGEGLETQYF.

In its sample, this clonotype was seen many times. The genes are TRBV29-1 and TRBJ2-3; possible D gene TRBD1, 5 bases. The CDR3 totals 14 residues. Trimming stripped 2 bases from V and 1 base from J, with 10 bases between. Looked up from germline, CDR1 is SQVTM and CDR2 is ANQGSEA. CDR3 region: CSVEPGLRTDTQYF. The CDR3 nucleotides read TGCAGCGTTGAACCAGGGCTTCGCACAGATACGCAGTATTTT.

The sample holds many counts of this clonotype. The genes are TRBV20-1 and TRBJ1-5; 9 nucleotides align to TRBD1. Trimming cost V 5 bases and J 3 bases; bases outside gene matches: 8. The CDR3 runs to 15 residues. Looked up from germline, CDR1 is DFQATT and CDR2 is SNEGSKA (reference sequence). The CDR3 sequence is CSAPPGQGYNQPQHF. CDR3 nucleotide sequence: TGCAGTGCTCCTCCGGGACAGGGATACAATCAGCCCCAGCATTTT.

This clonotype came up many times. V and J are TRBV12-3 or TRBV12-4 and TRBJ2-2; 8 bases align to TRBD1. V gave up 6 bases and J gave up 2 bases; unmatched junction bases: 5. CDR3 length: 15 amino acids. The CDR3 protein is CASSPGQGNTGELFF. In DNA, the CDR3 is TGTGCCAGCAGCCCAGGACAGGGCAACACCGGGGAGCTGTTTTTT.

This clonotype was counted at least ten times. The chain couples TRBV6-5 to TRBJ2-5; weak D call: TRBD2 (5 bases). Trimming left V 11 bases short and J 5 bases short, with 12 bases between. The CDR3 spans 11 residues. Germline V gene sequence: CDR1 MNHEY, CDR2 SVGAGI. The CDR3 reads CACARGETQYF. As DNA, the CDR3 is TGTGCCTGCGCTAGAGGGGAGACCCAGTACTTC.

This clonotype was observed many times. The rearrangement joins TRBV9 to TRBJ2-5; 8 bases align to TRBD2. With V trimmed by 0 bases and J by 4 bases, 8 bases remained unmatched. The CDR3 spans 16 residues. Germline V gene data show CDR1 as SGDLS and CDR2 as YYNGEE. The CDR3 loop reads CASSVDPRGGRETQYF. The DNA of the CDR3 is TGTGCCAGCAGCGTAGACCCTCGGGGGGGAAGAGAGACCCAGTACTTC.

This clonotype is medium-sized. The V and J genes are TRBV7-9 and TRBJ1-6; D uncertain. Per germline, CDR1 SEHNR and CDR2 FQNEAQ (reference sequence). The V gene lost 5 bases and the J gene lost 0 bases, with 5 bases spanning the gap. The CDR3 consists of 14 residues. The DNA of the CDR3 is TGTGCCAGCAGCGGTAGCTCCTATAATTCACCCCTCCACTTT. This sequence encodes CASSGSSYNSPLHF.

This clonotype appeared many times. CDR3 sequence reads: CSARAWDRAEQYF. The CDR3 DNA sequence: TGCAGTGCTAGAGCCTGGGACAGGGCCGAGCAGTACTTC. J is TRBJ2-7 and V is TRBV20-1; 9 bases match TRBD1. V shed 1 base, J shed 6 bases, and the junction held 4 bases outside the gene matches. The CDR3 extends over 13 amino acids. Looked up from germline, CDR1 is DFQATT and CDR2 is SNEGSKA (reference sequence).

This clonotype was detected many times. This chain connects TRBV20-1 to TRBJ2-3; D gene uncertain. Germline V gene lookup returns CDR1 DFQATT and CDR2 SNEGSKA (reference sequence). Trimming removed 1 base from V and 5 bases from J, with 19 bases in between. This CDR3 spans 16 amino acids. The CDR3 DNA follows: TGCAGTGCTAGAGCCCCATTGTGGGAAGTGGTAGATACGCAGTATTTT. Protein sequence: CSARAPLWEVVDTQYF.

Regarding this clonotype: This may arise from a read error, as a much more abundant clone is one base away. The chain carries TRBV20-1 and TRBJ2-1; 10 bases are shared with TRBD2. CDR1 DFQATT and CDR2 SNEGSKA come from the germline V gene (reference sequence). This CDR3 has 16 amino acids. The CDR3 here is CCAIKSGRAAGDEQFF. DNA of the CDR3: TGCTGTGCTATTAAAAGCGGGAGGGCCGCTGGGGATGAGCAGTTCTTC.

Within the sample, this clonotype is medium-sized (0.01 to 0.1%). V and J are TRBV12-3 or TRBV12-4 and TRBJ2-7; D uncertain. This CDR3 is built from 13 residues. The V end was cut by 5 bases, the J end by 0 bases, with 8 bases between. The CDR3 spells CASSPTSSYEQYF. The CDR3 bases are TGTGCCAGCAGTCCAACAAGCTCCTACGAGCAGTACTTC.

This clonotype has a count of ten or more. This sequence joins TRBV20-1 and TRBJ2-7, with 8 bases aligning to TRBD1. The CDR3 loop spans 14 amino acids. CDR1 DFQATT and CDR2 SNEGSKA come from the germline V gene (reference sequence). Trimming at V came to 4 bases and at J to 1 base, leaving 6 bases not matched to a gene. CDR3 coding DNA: TGCAGTGCTACCGGGGACAGGCTATCCTACGAGCAGTACTTC. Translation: CSATGDRLSYEQYF.

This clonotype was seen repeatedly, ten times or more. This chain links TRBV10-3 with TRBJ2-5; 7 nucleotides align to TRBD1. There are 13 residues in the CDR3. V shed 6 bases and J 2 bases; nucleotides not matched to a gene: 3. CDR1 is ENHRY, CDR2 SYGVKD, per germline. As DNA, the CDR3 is TGTGCCATCAGCGGGACAGATCAAGAGACCCAGTACTTC. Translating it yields CAISGTDQETQYF.

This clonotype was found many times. The CDR3 loop reads CSATPLSGPGTDTQYF. For the CDR3, the DNA is TGCAGTGCTACCCCTTTAAGCGGGCCAGGCACAGATACGCAGTATTTT. V is TRBV20-1 and J is TRBJ2-3; D is possibly TRBD2 (6 bases). The CDR3 runs 16 residues. The germline V and J ends were trimmed by 4 bases and 1 base, with 18 bases remaining between them. Per germline, CDR1 DFQATT and CDR2 SNEGSKA (reference sequence).

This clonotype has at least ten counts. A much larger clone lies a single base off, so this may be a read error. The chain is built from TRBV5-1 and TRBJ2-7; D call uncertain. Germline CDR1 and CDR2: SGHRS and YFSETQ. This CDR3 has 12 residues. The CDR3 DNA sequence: TGCACCAGCAGCTTGGATGGCTACGAGCAGTACTTC. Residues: CTSSLDGYEQYF.

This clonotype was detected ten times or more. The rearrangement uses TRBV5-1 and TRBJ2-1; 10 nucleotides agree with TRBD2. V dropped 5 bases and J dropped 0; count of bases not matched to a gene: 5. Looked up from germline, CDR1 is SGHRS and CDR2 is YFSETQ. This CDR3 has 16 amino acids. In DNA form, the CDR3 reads TGCGCCAGCAGGGTTCTAGCGGGAGACTCCTACAATGAGCAGTTCTTC. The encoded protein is CASRVLAGDSYNEQFF.

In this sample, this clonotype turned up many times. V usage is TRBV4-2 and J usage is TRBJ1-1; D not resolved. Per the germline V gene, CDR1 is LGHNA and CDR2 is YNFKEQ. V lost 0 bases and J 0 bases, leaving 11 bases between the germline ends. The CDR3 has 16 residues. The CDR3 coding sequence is TGTGCCAGCAGCCAAGATGGCGGCAGCTTGAACACTGAAGCTTTCTTT. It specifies CASSQDGGSLNTEAFF.